Shown below are 17 T cell receptor beta chains from a single sample sequenced in a study of blood T cell repertoires in COVID-19. The repertoire was sequenced with immunoSEQ multiplex PCR; TCRdb's copy has only in-frame clones and lacks some. The table records 100,000 to 150,000 clones, 75% to 90% of them present only once. Sequenced sample: peripheral blood. Receptor source: an elderly woman with COVID-19, enrolled during active disease.

The count of this clone is one. V is TRBV5-1 and J is TRBJ2-3; TRBD2 matches 14 bases. With 4 bases clipped from V and 6 bases from J, the junction kept 4 bases outside the gene matches. Germline V gene sequence: CDR1 SGHRS, CDR2 YFSETQ. The length of the CDR3 is 15 residues. The CDR3 spells CASSGTSGSIDTQYF. The CDR3 DNA reads TGCGCCAGCAGCGGGACTAGCGGGAGTATCGATACGCAGTATTTT.

The V gene is TRBV18, the J gene TRBJ1-2; 12 nucleotides line up with TRBD1. The CDR3 length is 19 residues. CDR1 is KGHSH, CDR2 LQKENI, per germline. Trimming at V came to 2 bases and at J to 6 bases, leaving 16 bases not matched to a gene. The CDR3 spells CASSPSHLAGTGGANGYTF. CDR3 nucleotides: TGTGCCAGCTCACCAAGCCACCTCGCCGGGACAGGGGGCGCGAATGGCTACACCTTC. The whole variable domain, filled in from reference TRBV18 and TRBJ1-2, reads NAGVMQNPRHLVRRRGQEARLRCSPMKGHSHVYWYRQLPEEGLKFMVYLQKENIIDESGMPKERFSAEFPKEGPSILRIQQVVRGDSAAYFCASSPSHLAGTGGANGYTFGSGTRLTVV.

This clone was detected a few times. The CDR3: CASSRTLGLAGGPRNEQFF. The CDR3 coding sequence is TGTGCCAGCAGCCGAACCTTGGGACTAGCGGGAGGGCCTCGGAATGAGCAGTTCTTC. V usage is TRBV3-1 (or the pseudogene TRBV3-2) and J usage is TRBJ2-1; 16 positions match TRBD2. Per germline, CDR1 LGHDT and CDR2 YNNKEL (reference sequence). The CDR3 contains 19 residues. V lost 4 bases to trimming and J lost 7 bases; unmatched junction nucleotides: 13.

A remark on this clone: The junction departs from the called germline gene at one end, perhaps through a read error. The chain combines TRBV5-1 with TRBJ2-3, with D possibly being TRBD2 (6 bases). This CDR3 is built from 15 residues. Germline V gene data show CDR1 as SGHRS and CDR2 as YFSETQ. CDR3 coding DNA: TGCGCCAGCAGTTTGGGCGGGACCTTCGCAGATACGCAGTATTTT. It yields the protein CASSLGGTFADTQYF.

This chain connects TRBV7-2 to TRBJ2-5; maybe TRBD2 (5 bases). V lost 5 bases and J 0 bases, leaving 13 bases between the germline ends. CDR3 length: 15 residues. Germline V gene sequence: CDR1 SGHTA, CDR2 FQGNSA. DNA of the CDR3: TGTACCAGCAGCCGAGGACTGGGGTACCAAGAGACCCAGTACTTC. Its protein product is CTSSRGLGYQETQYF.

This sequence joins TRBV9 and TRBJ2-1; D is unclear. Trimming left V 4 bases short and J 8 bases short, with 13 bases between. Germline loops: CDR1 SGDLS, CDR2 YYNGEE. The CDR3 loop spans 13 amino acids. This CDR3 reads CASSPIWSDEQFF. CDR3 bases: TGTGCCAGCAGCCCCATCTGGTCAGATGAGCAGTTCTTC.

The chain couples TRBV6-2 or TRBV6-3 to TRBJ2-5, with 7 bases aligning to TRBD1. J lost 5 bases, V lost 8 bases, and 14 bases had no gene match. The CDR3 extends over 15 amino acids. Germline V gene lookup returns CDR1 MNHEY and CDR2 SVGEGT. The CDR3 DNA reads TGTGCCAGCCGCCTCAACAGGGGACAGTGGGAGACCCAGTACTTC. Protein: CASRLNRGQWETQYF.

The gene calls are TRBV28 and TRBJ2-7, with TRBD2 identical over 12 bases. In germline, CDR1 is MDHEN, CDR2 SYDVKM. The CDR3 has 16 residues. Trimming cost V 1 base and J 4 bases; bases outside gene matches: 5. The chain's CDR3 is CASSLSPTSGSYEQYF. The CDR3 nucleotides read TGTGCCAGCAGTTTATCCCCGACTAGCGGGAGTTACGAGCAGTACTTC.

This chain joins TRBV4-2 and TRBJ2-7, with 11 positions matching TRBD2. This CDR3 region has 16 residues. Germline CDR1 LGHNA, CDR2 YNFKEQ. J lost 6 bases, V lost 0 bases, and 7 bases had no gene match. The CDR3 region has the DNA TGTGCCAGCAGCCAAGATCCACTAGCGGGAGCCTTCGAGCAGTACTTC. This translates into CASSQDPLAGAFEQYF.

V gene TRBV6-4 combines with J gene TRBJ1-6, with D hard to call. The germline V gene encodes CDR1 MRHNA and CDR2 SNTAGT. Deletions cut 4 bases from V and 7 bases from J, with 11 bases between. This CDR3 comprises 14 residues. This CDR3 is CASSAVSNNSPLHF. DNA for the CDR3: TGTGCCAGCAGTGCGGTCTCGAACAATTCACCCCTCCACTTT.

V and J are TRBV19 and TRBJ2-1; perhaps TRBD2 as D (6 bases). The germline gives CDR1 LNHDA, CDR2 SQIVND (reference sequence). There are 13 residues in the CDR3. V was pared by 7 bases and J by 2 bases, with 9 bases between. CDR3 protein: CASTGDAYNEQFF. The CDR3 coding sequence is TGTGCCAGTACGGGGGATGCCTACAATGAGCAGTTCTTC.

V and J are TRBV3-1 (or the pseudogene TRBV3-2) and TRBJ2-3; D call uncertain. V lost 2 bases and J 10 bases, leaving 13 bases between the germline ends. The CDR3 runs 13 residues. The germline V gene has CDR1 LGHDT and CDR2 YNNKEL (reference sequence). The CDR3 spells CASSQLQASSQYF. As DNA, the CDR3 is TGTGCCAGCAGCCAACTGCAGGCGAGTTCGCAGTATTTT.

This chain connects TRBV7-8 to TRBJ2-3; D gene ambiguous. CDR1 is SGHVS and CDR2 is FQNEAQ in the germline V gene. The V end lost 0 bases, the J end lost 4 bases, and 14 bases lay between the germline ends. This CDR3 region has 16 residues. CDR3 protein: CASSLAFPLSADTQYF. The CDR3 region has the DNA TGTGCCAGCAGCTTAGCTTTTCCCCTATCGGCAGATACGCAGTATTTT.

This rearrangement joins TRBV11-2 to TRBJ2-7, with 11 bases lining up with TRBD1. Trimming took 5 bases from V and 2 from J; bases not matched to a gene: 5. Germline CDR1 reads SGHAT; CDR2 reads FQNNGV. The CDR3 extends over 15 amino acids. CDR3 bases: TGTGCCAGCAGCCTCGGGACAGGGGGGACCTACGAGCAGTACTTC. Its translation: CASSLGTGGTYEQYF.

This clone was observed a few times. The J gene is TRBJ2-1, the V gene TRBV29-1; possible D gene TRBD2, 6 bases. The CDR3 is 12 residues long. Germline loops: CDR1 SQVTM, CDR2 ANQGSEA. Trimming pared 1 base from V and 9 bases from J, leaving 10 bases between. CDR3 loop: CSVEGASVEQFF. CDR3 in DNA: TGCAGCGTTGAAGGGGCTAGCGTTGAGCAGTTCTTC.

The V call is TRBV11-2, the J call TRBJ1-1; D ambiguous. The germline CDR1 and CDR2 sequences are SGHAT and FQNNGV. Trimming removed 1 base from V and 3 bases from J, with 6 bases in between. The CDR3 runs to 13 residues. In nucleotides, the CDR3 is TGTGCCAGCAGCTTAGGACGGGACACTGAAGCTTTCTTT. Translated, it gives CASSLGRDTEAFF.

V is TRBV2 and J is TRBJ2-5; the D is unclear. Germline loops: CDR1 SNHLY, CDR2 FYNNEI. The germline V and J ends were trimmed by 5 bases and 4 bases, with 5 bases remaining between them. The CDR3 contains 11 residues. The CDR3: CASSSGETQYF. In DNA, the CDR3 is TGTGCCAGCAGTTCGGGAGAGACCCAGTACTTC.